The rows below give T cell receptor beta chains drawn from one sample of a study of blood T cells in healthy people across ages. One entry per CDR3 protein, called by TCRdb with MiXCR from the 5' RACE reads. The repertoire holds a few hundred thousand distinct CDR3 sequences, with more than 45% as singletons. The sequenced sample was blood. Every receptor here comes from a man aged 60 to 69 in good health. CDR3s include the opening cysteine and the closing phenylalanine or tryptophan. The order of the fields is clone size, D gene, V gene, J gene, CDR3 protein, CDR3 DNA. A D gene is named only where the DNA matches it firmly. For some rows the clone size is stated as once, few or many, or as a class when expanded; others skip it.

size: -; D: -; V: TRBV19; J: TRBJ2-1; CDR3: CASSTPRDAGGPYNEQFF; DNA: TGTGCCAGTAGTACGCCGCGGGACGCCGGAGGTCCCTACAATGAGCAGTTCTTC
size: few; D: -; V: TRBV4-3; J: TRBJ2-7; CDR3: CASSQNEGYEQYF; DNA: TGCGCCAGCAGCCAGAATGAGGGCTACGAGCAGTACTTC
size: -; D: TRBD1; V: TRBV6-1; J: TRBJ2-4; CDR3: CASSADGTGKAKNIQYF; DNA: TGTGCCAGCAGTGCCGATGGGACAGGGAAGGCCAAAAACATTCAGTACTTC
size: few; D: -; V: TRBV10-3; J: TRBJ1-2; CDR3: CAIFGTAKGYTF; DNA: TGTGCCATCTTCGGGACGGCGAAAGGCTACACCTTC
size: -; D: TRBD2; V: TRBV12-3/TRBV12-4; J: TRBJ2-3; CDR3: CASSLGTGTSGSTDTQYF; DNA: TGTGCCAGCAGTTTAGGGACCGGGACTAGCGGATCCACAGATACGCAGTATTTT
size: -; D: -; V: TRBV14; J: TRBJ1-2; CDR3: CASSHTRAGYTF; DNA: TGTGCCAGCAGCCACACGCGGGCTGGCTACACCTTC
size: few; D: -; V: TRBV4-2; J: TRBJ2-5; CDR3: CASSARAGGGETQYF; DNA: TGTGCCAGCAGCGCCCGGGCAGGGGGAGGAGAGACCCAGTACTTC
size: many; D: -; V: TRBV10-3; J: TRBJ2-3; CDR3: CAISEVGSDTQYF; DNA: TGTGCCATCAGTGAAGTGGGTTCAGATACGCAGTATTTT
size: -; D: -; V: TRBV29-1; J: TRBJ2-1; CDR3: CSVEIGGRPYNEQFF; DNA: TGCAGCGTTGAAATAGGTGGGAGACCCTACAATGAGCAGTTCTTC
size: -; D: TRBD1; V: TRBV5-1; J: TRBJ1-1; CDR3: CASSLLRTGGNTEAFF; DNA: TGCGCCAGCAGCCTACTTCGGACAGGGGGGAACACTGAAGCTTTCTTT
size: few; D: TRBD2; V: TRBV3-1; J: TRBJ2-7; CDR3: CASSKGGGGASTEQYF; DNA: TGTGCCAGCAGCAAAGGGGGCGGGGGGGCCTCTACCGAGCAGTACTTC
size: -; D: TRBD2; V: TRBV25-1; J: TRBJ2-1; CDR3: CASSDPGGRGNEQFF; DNA: TGTGCCAGCAGTGATCCGGGAGGGAGGGGCAATGAGCAGTTCTTC
size: -; D: -; V: TRBV5-1; J: TRBJ2-7; CDR3: CASSLIQGHEQYF; DNA: TGCGCCAGCAGCTTGATACAGGGCCACGAGCAGTACTTC
size: few; D: -; V: TRBV12-3/TRBV12-4; J: TRBJ2-7; CDR3: CASSMDVYEQYF; DNA: TGTGCCAGCAGTATGGACGTCTACGAGCAGTACTTC
size: few; D: -; V: TRBV7-2; J: TRBJ2-1; CDR3: CASSSTGSSGGEQFF; DNA: TGTGCCAGCAGCTCGACAGGATCCTCTGGAGGGGAGCAGTTCTTC
size: few; D: TRBD2; V: TRBV11-3; J: TRBJ2-1; CDR3: CASSERGSGDEQFF; DNA: TGTGCCAGCAGCGAACGCGGGAGCGGCGATGAGCAGTTCTTC
size: -; D: TRBD2; V: TRBV20-1; J: TRBJ2-7; CDR3: CSASGLAAYEQYF; DNA: TGCAGTGCTAGTGGACTAGCGGCCTACGAGCAGTACTTC
size: -; D: TRBD1; V: TRBV28; J: TRBJ2-5; CDR3: CASKPGTVETQYF; DNA: TGTGCCAGCAAACCCGGGACAGTGGAGACCCAGTACTTC
size: few; D: TRBD2; V: TRBV28; J: TRBJ2-7; CDR3: CASRTSGRASSYEQYF; DNA: TGTGCCAGTCGGACTAGCGGGAGGGCGAGCTCCTACGAGCAGTACTTC
size: -; D: -; V: TRBV2; J: TRBJ1-4; CDR3: CASSVRQTTNEKLFF; DNA: TGTGCCAGCAGTGTTCGGCAGACAACTAATGAAAAACTGTTTTTT